Listed here are 28 T cell receptor beta chains from one sample, sequenced in a study of identical twins. TCRdb passed the 5' RACE reads through MiXCR, listing each CDR3 protein once. The profile shows 540,000 or so distinct CDR3 sequences, under 25% of them singletons. The sample was also reused in another study, on yellow fever vaccine responses in identical twins.

What was sequenced was CD4+ T cells sorted from blood. The source is a woman between 18 and 29 years old in good health.

V gene TRBV18 combines with J gene TRBJ1-5; no firm D call. Looked up from germline, CDR1 is KGHSH and CDR2 is LQKENI. The CDR3 runs to 15 residues. Trimming removed 3 bases from V and 0 bases from J, with 9 bases in between. DNA of the CDR3: TGTGCCAGCTCACCGGAAGGGAATAGCAATCAGCCCCAGCATTTT. Its protein product is CASSPEGNSNQPQHF.

This chain joins TRBV24-1 and TRBJ2-1; D unresolved. The germline V and J ends were trimmed by 1 base and 10 bases, with 7 bases remaining between them. The CDR3 covers 12 residues. Germline CDR1 and CDR2: KGHDR and SFDVKD. The DNA of the CDR3 is TGTGCCACCAGTGATTTACGGCGGGAGCAGTTCTTC. Protein product: CATSDLRREQFF.

This clonotype was seen just once. The junction does not match germline at one end; this may be a read error. This rearrangement joins TRBV10-3 to TRBJ2-3, with 11 bases aligning to TRBD2. The CDR3 is 13 residues long. Looked up from germline, CDR1 is ENHRY and CDR2 is SYGVKD. CDR3 sequence: CAIGSGGEYTEYF. The CDR3 DNA is TGTGCCATCGGTAGCGGGGGGGAGTATACGGAGTATTTT.

This clonotype was seen more than once but under ten times. V is TRBV29-1 and J is TRBJ2-7; 8 bases map to TRBD2. V dropped 4 bases and J dropped 0; count of bases not matched to a gene: 2. Germline CDR1 SQVTM, CDR2 ANQGSEA. The CDR3 length is 13 residues. The CDR3 bases are TGCAGCGTTGGGCTAGCGGGCTCCTACGAGCAGTACTTC. Translation: CSVGLAGSYEQYF.

This clonotype was recorded at least ten times. The chain carries TRBV5-1 and TRBJ1-1; TRBD1 might be the D (5 bases). Per germline, CDR1 SGHRS and CDR2 YFSETQ. Deletions cut 1 base from V and 1 base from J, with 8 bases between. This CDR3 spans 14 amino acids. The CDR3 is CASSLTGPNTEAFF. The CDR3 bases are TGCGCCAGCAGCTTGACAGGCCCGAACACTGAAGCTTTCTTT.

The chain employs TRBV12-5 and TRBJ2-7; 7 nucleotides match TRBD2. The CDR3 contains 16 residues. Trimming at V came to 0 bases and at J to 1 base, leaving 6 bases not matched to a gene. Germline V gene sequence: CDR1 LGHNT, CDR2 FRNRAP. CDR3 in DNA: TGTGCTAGTGGTTTGGTACTATCTAGCGGATCCTACGAGCAGTACTTC. Translated, it gives CASGLVLSSGSYEQYF.

This clonotype was seen more than once but under ten times. The J gene is TRBJ2-3, the V gene TRBV9; the match to TRBD2 covers 10 bases. Trimming cost V 0 bases and J 8 bases; bases outside gene matches: 12. This CDR3 is built from 17 residues. Germline lookup yields CDR1 SGDLS and CDR2 YYNGEE. This CDR3 reads CASSVADTGLAYGTQYF. In nucleotides, the CDR3 is TGTGCCAGCAGCGTAGCCGATACGGGACTAGCGTATGGTACGCAGTATTTT.

This chain connects TRBV10-3 to TRBJ2-1, with 10 bases aligning to TRBD2. Trimming removed 0 bases from V and 0 bases from J; junction bases left unmatched: 14. Germline V lookup: CDR1 ENHRY, CDR2 SYGVKD. CDR3 length: 21 amino acids. CDR3 DNA sequence: TGTGCCATCAGTGAGTCAACCCCGGGACTAGCGAAGAAGAGCTCCTACAATGAGCAGTTCTTC. It yields the protein CAISESTPGLAKKSSYNEQFF.

The gene calls are TRBV11-2 and TRBJ2-1, with a weak D call TRBD2 (6 bases). The germline V gene encodes CDR1 SGHAT and CDR2 FQNNGV. V gave up 6 bases and J gave up 4 bases, with 19 bases separating them. This CDR3 comprises 16 residues. CDR3 coding DNA: TGTGCCAGCAGTCCGCGACCTAGCGAGGAGTACAATGAGCAGTTCTTC. It specifies CASSPRPSEEYNEQFF.

There are a few counts of this clonotype. This sequence joins TRBV24-1 and TRBJ2-5; TRBD2 might be the D (6 bases). The CDR3 is 15 residues long. V shed 6 bases and J shed 5 bases, with 18 bases lying between them. Germline values: CDR1 KGHDR, CDR2 SFDVKD. DNA for the CDR3: TGTGCCACCAGTTGGGGACTTGGAAGCTCGGAGACCCAGTACTTC. Amino acid sequence: CATSWGLGSSETQYF.

This clonotype occurred a few times. The chain carries TRBV3-1 and TRBJ2-2; D is tentatively TRBD1 or TRBD2 (6 bases each). Per germline, CDR1 LGHDT and CDR2 YNNKEL (reference sequence). This CDR3 is 17 amino acids long. V lost 0 bases and J lost 4, with 15 bases in between. In DNA, the CDR3 is TGTGCCAGCAGCCAAGATAGAGGGGGGCGCCGCACCGGGGAGCTGTTTTTT. Its translation is CASSQDRGGRRTGELFF.

This clonotype was observed a handful of times. The chain has TRBV12-3 or TRBV12-4 and TRBJ1-1; 7 bases fit TRBD1. Trimming took 5 bases from V and 10 from J; bases not matched to a gene: 10. This CDR3 has 13 residues. The CDR3 loop reads CASSGPTGISAFF. CDR3 sequence (DNA): TGTGCCAGCAGTGGACCGACAGGGATTTCAGCTTTCTTT.

This chain connects TRBV10-3 to TRBJ2-2; unclear D gene. V was cut by 10 bases and J by 1 base, with 7 bases left in between. The germline gives CDR1 ENHRY, CDR2 SYGVKD. The CDR3 is made up of 12 amino acids. The CDR3 loop is CASWGNTGELFF. DNA of the CDR3: TGTGCCAGCTGGGGGAACACCGGGGAGCTGTTTTTT.

This rearrangement joins TRBV5-4 to TRBJ1-2; D remains unclear. Germline V CDR1 and CDR2: SGHNT, YYREEE (reference sequence). This CDR3 is built from 12 residues. Trimming took 3 bases from V and 0 from J, leaving 3 bases between them. In DNA, the CDR3 is TGTGCCAGCAGCTCCCCTAACTATGGCTACACCTTC. It codes for CASSSPNYGYTF.

The chain has TRBV10-3 and TRBJ2-5, with 7 bases aligning to TRBD1. Germline assignment: CDR1 ENHRY and CDR2 SYGVKD. The V gene end was trimmed by 10 bases and the J gene end by 1 base; junction bases not matched to a gene: 3. CDR3 length: 12 residues. CDR3: CATRDSQETQYF. For the CDR3, the DNA is TGTGCCACCCGGGACAGCCAAGAGACCCAGTACTTC.

This chain connects TRBV10-3 to TRBJ2-7; unclear D gene. The germline V and J ends were trimmed by 3 bases and 0 bases, with 9 bases remaining between them. This CDR3 spans 14 amino acids. Germline V gene lookup returns CDR1 ENHRY and CDR2 SYGVKD. Written as DNA, the CDR3 is TGTGCCATCAGTGACCGGACGTACTCCTACGAGCAGTACTTC. This encodes CAISDRTYSYEQYF.

The chain employs TRBV11-2 and TRBJ2-3; TRBD1 matches 9 bases. Trimming removed 5 bases from V and 4 bases from J; junction bases left unmatched: 13. The CDR3 loop spans 17 amino acids. Germline loops: CDR1 SGHAT, CDR2 FQNNGV. CDR3 coding DNA: TGTGCCAGCAGCCTTGGACAGGGGATGAGTAATCCAGATACGCAGTATTTT. This translates into CASSLGQGMSNPDTQYF.

CDR3 sequence reads: CATSDLRHEQFF. In DNA, the CDR3 is TGTGCCACCAGTGATTTGCGGCATGAGCAGTTCTTC. The chain recombines TRBV24-1 with TRBJ2-1; D gene uncertain. Trimming removed 0 bases from V and 8 bases from J, with 4 bases in between. The CDR3 is made up of 12 amino acids. The germline gives CDR1 KGHDR, CDR2 SFDVKD.

V and J are TRBV7-3 and TRBJ2-3; 9 positions agree with TRBD2. Losses at the gene ends were 1 base for V and 4 bases for J; bases not matched to a gene: 6. Per germline, CDR1 SGHTA and CDR2 FQGTGA. This CDR3 region has 16 residues. CDR3 loop: CASSLMASGNSDTQYF. CDR3 DNA sequence: TGTGCCAGCAGCTTAATGGCTAGCGGGAACTCAGATACGCAGTATTTT.

This clonotype was detected a few times. V gene TRBV4-2 combines with J gene TRBJ2-5, with D hard to call. Germline loops: CDR1 LGHNA, CDR2 YNFKEQ. V lost 0 bases to trimming and J lost 2 bases, with 10 bases between them. CDR3 length: 15 residues. The CDR3 DNA reads as TGTGCCAGCAGCCAAGATGGTAACGGGCAAGAGACCCAGTACTTC. As protein: CASSQDGNGQETQYF.

The rearrangement links TRBV7-9 to TRBJ2-6, with D hard to call. CDR1 SEHNR and CDR2 FQNEAQ come from the germline V gene (reference sequence). The CDR3 length is 16 residues. Trimming stripped 2 bases from V and 0 bases from J, with 8 bases between. The DNA of the CDR3 is TGTGCCAGCAGCTTAAGTGAAATCTCTGGGGCCAACGTCCTGACTTTC. This translates into CASSLSEISGANVLTF.

The rearrangement links TRBV11-2 to TRBJ1-2, with D maybe TRBD1 (6 bases). This CDR3 is 14 amino acids long. V was trimmed by 5 bases and J by 4 bases, leaving 14 bases between them. Germline CDR1 and CDR2: SGHAT and FQNNGV. CDR3 protein: CASSPRQDLYGYTF. The CDR3 DNA sequence: TGTGCCAGCAGCCCCAGACAGGACCTCTATGGCTACACCTTC. Filled out from reference TRBV11-2 and TRBJ1-2, the complete variable domain reads EAGVAQSPRYKIIEKRQSVAFWCNPISGHATLYWYQQILGQGPKLLIQFQNNGVVDDSQLPKDRFSAERLKGVDSTLKIQPAKLEDSAVYLCASSPRQDLYGYTFGSGTRLTVV.

This clonotype was counted between two and nine times. V is TRBV12-3 or TRBV12-4 and J is TRBJ1-1, with D hard to call. The V and J ends lost 5 bases and 5 bases respectively, with 6 bases between them. CDR3 length equals 11 residues. The chain's CDR3 is CASSQRTEAFF. The DNA of the CDR3 is TGTGCCAGCAGTCAAAGGACTGAAGCTTTCTTT.

The chain is built from TRBV11-3 and TRBJ2-5; 7 nucleotides align to TRBD1. Trimming at V came to 5 bases and at J to 5 bases, leaving 8 bases not matched to a gene. Germline CDR1 and CDR2: SGHNT and YENEEA. CDR3 length equals 14 residues. CDR3 DNA: TGTGCCAGCAGCCGCAAGGGGGCCGGGGAGACCCAGTACTTC. The encoded protein is CASSRKGAGETQYF.

The V call is TRBV20-1, the J call TRBJ2-1; the match to TRBD2 covers 8 bases. Germline CDR1 DFQATT, CDR2 SNEGSKA (reference sequence). This CDR3 is 19 amino acids long. V gave up 0 bases and J gave up 6 bases; unmatched junction bases: 19. CDR3 loop: CSARDNLFGARGDRNEQFF. The CDR3 DNA reads TGCAGTGCTAGAGATAATTTGTTTGGGGCGCGGGGGGACCGCAATGAGCAGTTCTTC.

The chain employs TRBV10-2 and TRBJ2-3; D is ambiguous. The germline CDR1 and CDR2 sequences are WSHSY and SAAADI. Trimming left V 6 bases short and J 4 bases short, with 14 bases between. The CDR3 totals 14 residues. The DNA of the CDR3 is TGCGCCAGCAGAAAAGGGTCTAGGTCAGATACGCAGTATTTT. Encoded protein: CASRKGSRSDTQYF.

The chain links TRBV12-3 or TRBV12-4 to TRBJ2-2; a possible D gene is TRBD1 (5 bases). This CDR3 spans 15 amino acids. V gave up 6 bases and J gave up 4 bases, with 15 bases separating them. The CDR3 here is CASRPDTRSTGELFF. In DNA form, the CDR3 reads TGTGCCAGCAGACCGGACACGAGGTCCACCGGGGAGCTGTTTTTT.

The rearrangement joins TRBV18 to TRBJ2-3, with D maybe TRBD2 (5 bases). Germline values: CDR1 KGHSH, CDR2 LQKENI. The CDR3 loop spans 14 amino acids. Trimming took off 3 bases at V and 2 bases at J, with 9 bases between the two ends. The CDR3 here is CASSPRDNTDTQYF. In DNA, the CDR3 is TGTGCCAGCTCACCGAGGGATAACACAGATACGCAGTATTTT. Complete variable domain (other parts from reference TRBV18 and TRBJ2-3): NAGVMQNPRHLVRRRGQEARLRCSPMKGHSHVYWYRQLPEEGLKFMVYLQKENIIDESGMPKERFSAEFPKEGPSILRIQQVVRGDSAAYFCASSPRDNTDTQYFGPGTRLTVL.